The 11 T cell receptor beta chains given below trace back to one sample, sequenced in a study of cytomegalovirus exposure and HLA in healthy donors. Assay used: immunoSEQ multiplex PCR; TCRdb lists only in-frame clones, some missing. Altogether tens of thousands of clones are present, less than 90% being singletons, with the ten largest covering roughly an eighth. Source material: PBMCs. The source is a young woman in good health and CMV-seropositive.

This chain links TRBV19 with TRBJ2-7; tentatively, D is TRBD2 (6 bases). V lost 5 bases to trimming and J lost 4 bases, with 12 bases between them. The CDR3 sequence is 13 residues long. Germline V gene data show CDR1 as LNHDA and CDR2 as SQIVND (reference sequence). CDR3 protein: CASSLVRGYEQYF. The CDR3 DNA reads as TGTGCCAGTAGTTTGGTACGGGGGTACGAGCAGTACTTC.

The V gene is TRBV18, the J gene TRBJ2-6; 10 bases match TRBD1. The CDR3 spans 16 residues. Per germline, CDR1 KGHSH and CDR2 LQKENI. V gave up 4 bases and J gave up 2 bases; unmatched junction bases: 2. As DNA, the CDR3 is TGTGCCAGCTCACAGACAGGGGGCCCTGGGGCCAACGTCCTGACTTTC. Amino acid sequence: CASSQTGGPGANVLTF. Together with reference TRBV18 and TRBJ2-6, the CDR3 gives the full variable domain: NAGVMQNPRHLVRRRGQEARLRCSPMKGHSHVYWYRQLPEEGLKFMVYLQKENIIDESGMPKERFSAEFPKEGPSILRIQQVVRGDSAAYFCASSQTGGPGANVLTFGAGSRLTVL.

J is TRBJ2-5 and V is TRBV7-9; TRBD2 agrees at 15 bases. V lost 5 bases to trimming and J lost 4 bases; unmatched junction nucleotides: 2. The CDR3 is 15 amino acids. The V gene's germline CDR1 is SEHNR and CDR2 FQNEAQ (reference sequence). The CDR3 DNA is TGTGCCAGCAGCCTGGGACTAGCGGGGGGAGAGACCCAGTACTTC. It yields the protein CASSLGLAGGETQYF.

The chain is built from TRBV7-3 and TRBJ2-1; D is perhaps TRBD2 (5 bases). The germline CDR1 and CDR2 sequences are SGHTA and FQGTGA. The CDR3 length is 13 residues. V shed 4 bases and J shed 9 bases, with 13 bases lying between them. This chain's CDR3 is CASSSRVGSEQFF. As DNA, the CDR3 is TGTGCCAGCAGCTCAAGGGTGGGGAGTGAGCAGTTCTTC.

The chain uses TRBV2 and TRBJ2-7; D may be TRBD1 (5 bases). Germline values: CDR1 SNHLY, CDR2 FYNNEI. The V end lost 2 bases, the J end lost 0 bases, and 11 bases lay between the germline ends. The CDR3 covers 15 residues. CDR3 sequence reads: CASSEQGESSYEQYF. In DNA form, the CDR3 reads TGTGCCAGCAGTGAACAGGGCGAGAGCTCCTACGAGCAGTACTTC.

The rearrangement links TRBV4-1 to TRBJ2-5; 9 bases line up with TRBD2. The length of the CDR3 is 15 residues. V lost 3 bases, J lost 5 bases, and 7 bases stayed unmatched. In germline, CDR1 is MGHRA, CDR2 YSYEKL. The DNA of the CDR3 is TGCGCCAGCAGCCAGAGAGAAGGACTAGCGGAGACCCAGTACTTC. Its protein is CASSQREGLAETQYF.

The V and J genes are TRBV13 and TRBJ1-5; D perhaps matches TRBD1 (5 bases). Trimming cost V 2 bases and J 8 bases, with 16 bases left between them. This CDR3 is built from 15 residues. CDR1 PRHDT and CDR2 FYEKMQ come from the germline V gene (reference sequence). CDR3: CASSLTPGKGEPQHF. The CDR3 DNA reads as TGTGCCAGCAGCTTAACTCCAGGGAAGGGTGAGCCCCAGCATTTT.

This CDR3 reads CASSGGQGRGNTIYF. In DNA form, the CDR3 reads TGTGCCAGCAGTGGGGGACAGGGGAGAGGAAACACCATATATTTT. The chain uses TRBV6-6 and TRBJ1-3; 10 bases are a match to TRBD1. The V gene end was trimmed by 5 bases and the J gene end by 4 bases; junction bases not matched to a gene: 5. This CDR3 has 15 amino acids. Germline lookup yields CDR1 MNHNY and CDR2 SVGAGI (reference sequence).

This rearrangement joins TRBV11-2 to TRBJ2-1, with 11 bases lining up with TRBD2. Germline V CDR1 and CDR2: SGHAT, FQNNGV. The CDR3 length is 15 residues. V gave up 2 bases and J gave up 8 bases; unmatched junction bases: 5. The CDR3 reads CASSLTSGGVYEQFF. For the CDR3, the DNA is TGTGCCAGCAGCTTAACTAGCGGGGGAGTCTATGAGCAGTTCTTC.

CDR3 nucleotides: TGTGCCAGCAGTTTATATCCAGGGACAGGGGCCCTTCACACCATATATTTT. It specifies CASSLYPGTGALHTIYF. V usage is TRBV28 and J usage is TRBJ1-3; 10 bases line up with TRBD1. With V trimmed by 1 base and J by 8 bases, 11 bases remained unmatched. CDR3 length: 17 residues. Per germline, CDR1 MDHEN and CDR2 SYDVKM. Variable domain in full (rest from reference TRBV28 and TRBJ1-3): DVKVTQSSRYLVKRTGEKVFLECVQDMDHENMFWYRQDPGLGLRLIYFSYDVKMKEKGDIPEGYSVSREKKERFSLILESASTNQTSMYLCASSLYPGTGALHTIYFGEGSWLTVV.

The chain recombines TRBV18 with TRBJ1-3; D is undetermined. The CDR3 is 14 amino acids. From germline, CDR1 is KGHSH and CDR2 LQKENI. The V end lost 3 bases, the J end lost 0 bases, and 6 bases lay between the germline ends. The CDR3 loop reads CASSPPDSGNTIYF. In nucleotides, the CDR3 is TGTGCCAGCTCACCTCCAGACTCTGGAAACACCATATATTTT.